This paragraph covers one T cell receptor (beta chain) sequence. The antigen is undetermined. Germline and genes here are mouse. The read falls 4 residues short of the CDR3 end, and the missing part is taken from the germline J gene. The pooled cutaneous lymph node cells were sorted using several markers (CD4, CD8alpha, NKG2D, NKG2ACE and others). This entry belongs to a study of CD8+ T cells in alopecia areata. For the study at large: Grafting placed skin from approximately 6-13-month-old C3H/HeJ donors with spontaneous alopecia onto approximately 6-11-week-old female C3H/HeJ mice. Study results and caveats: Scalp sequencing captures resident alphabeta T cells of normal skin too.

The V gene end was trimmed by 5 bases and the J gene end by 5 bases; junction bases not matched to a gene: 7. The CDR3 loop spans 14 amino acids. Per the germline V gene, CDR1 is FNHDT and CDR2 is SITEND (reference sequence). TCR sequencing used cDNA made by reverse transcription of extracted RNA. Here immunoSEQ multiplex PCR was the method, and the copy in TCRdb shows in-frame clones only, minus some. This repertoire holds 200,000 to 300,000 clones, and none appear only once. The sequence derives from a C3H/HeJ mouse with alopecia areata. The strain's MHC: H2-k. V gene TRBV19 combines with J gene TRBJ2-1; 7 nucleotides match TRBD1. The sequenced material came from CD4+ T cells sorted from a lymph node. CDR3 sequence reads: CASSRQGRNAEQFF. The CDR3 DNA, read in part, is TGTGCCAGCAGCCGACAGGGTCGAAATGCT.